This T cell receptor (beta chain) is from a study of blood T cell repertoires in COVID-19. Clones were sequenced by immunoSEQ multiplex PCR, and TCRdb holds only the in-frame ones, with some missing. The table includes around 60,000 clones, about three quarters detected once. This CDR3 spans 13 amino acids. V shed 6 bases, J shed 6 bases, and the junction held 2 bases outside the gene matches. Looked up from germline, CDR1 is MNHEY and CDR2 is SVGAGI. The sample was peripheral blood. The rearrangement links TRBV6-5 to TRBJ1-4, with 9 positions matching TRBD1. The sequence derives from a man between 25 and 39 years old with COVID-19, enrolled during active disease. CDR3 amino acids: CASSRDRDEKLFF. The CDR3 region has the DNA TGTGCCAGCAGCCGGGACAGGGATGAAAAACTGTTTTTT.